This entry features one T cell receptor beta chain sequence. This clone's antigen is unknown. Per-nucleotide qualities are absent, and no much larger clonotype sits a single base away. A distance of 25 bases separates the germline ends of V and J, which lose 7 bases and 15 bases respectively. The germline V gene (reference sequence) provides CDR1 PRHDT and CDR2 FYEKMQ. There are 14 amino acids in the CDR3, from cysteine to phenylalanine inclusive. This entry keeps only the CDR3 DNA: 42 bases, framed from base 1. This record belongs to a study of T cells in Graves' hyperthyroidism and ophthalmopathy (dated by TCRdb to about 2019). Regarding the study in general: Peripheral blood was sampled at the time of initial diagnosis, prior to any treatment. The roughly 100 discovery patients were divided at random into training and test sets in a 7:3 ratio. TCR Vbeta CDR3 sequencing of around 130 peripheral blood samples (approximately 44 ophthalmopathy, 75 to 80 hyperthyroidism and about 17 progressor patients) is reported in the paper. To identify distinguishing TCR V-J signatures, a discovery cohort of 90 to 100 patients was used, comprising 40 to 45 with Graves' ophthalmopathy and some 60 with stable Graves' hyperthyroidism. The study also compared thyroid tissue and blood T-cell repertoires from about six Graves' hyperthyroidism patients. Following sampling, methimazole starting at 30 mg daily was given to hyperthyroidism patients, and high-dose intravenous methylprednisolone was given to ophthalmopathy patients. Prospective prediction of ophthalmopathy was tested in an independent validation cohort consisting of under 20 hyperthyroidism patients and more than 15 patients who later progressed to ophthalmopathy.

What the research found in general, with its limitations: Most expanded thyroid clonotypes (frequency above 0.001) were also found in blood, which suggests that blood repertoires may mirror thyroid immune responses. In validation, the model predicted progression to ophthalmopathy a median of 6.5 months before onset, with 65% to 71% sensitivity and just under 75% specificity. No statistical method was used to fix the sample size in advance, and group allocation was not hidden from the investigators. A 13 V-J signature model separated ophthalmopathy from stable hyperthyroidism, with just over 85% sensitivity and 81.08% specificity in cross-validation and 80%/75% in testing.

Stable Graves' hyperthyroidism was defined as no progression to ophthalmopathy during 18 months of follow-up. Hyperthyroidism patients were aged 18 to 65 years and newly diagnosed, with disease duration of less than 2 months. Any patient with an uncontrolled infection, another autoimmune disease, pregnancy or lactation was excluded. Diagnoses relied on clinical symptoms, serum thyroxine and TRAb, thyroid ultrasound and orbital computed tomography. PBMCs were isolated from approximately 10 ml of fresh peripheral blood by Ficoll-Paque density gradient centrifugation. Total RNA was extracted with Trizol reagent, and quality was checked on an Agilent 2100 Bioanalyzer. Amplification of TCR beta CDR3 regions was carried out from RNA transcripts. For the first round of RT-PCR on the TCR CDR3, the HTBI primer set was used together with the Qiagen OneStep RT-PCR kit. Libraries were constructed in a second round of multiplex PCR, after which size selection and purification were performed. The libraries were sequenced on an Illumina HiSeq2000 using paired-end 100 bp reads. The study's own analysis went as follows. SOAPnuke was used to process the raw data, with reads discarded if the reads contained adapters or uncalled bases, had a mean Phred below 15, or lacked an exact constant-primer or identifier match. COPE v1.2.5 was used to merge the high-quality paired reads, and each unique nucleotide sequence was defined as a clonotype. MiTCR v1.1 was used to align the clonotypes against IMGT TRBV, TRBD and TRBJ reference segments. The analysis was restricted to V-J combinations with a frequency above 0.0001, which together covered 99% to 99.2% of the repertoires. A TCS score was defined as the ratio of F50 (clonal expansion) to E x V (chaos), with BLOSUM62-based TCRdist applied between CDR3 peptides within each V-J. Welch's t-statistics and random forest reduced several hundred V-J features to 13, which were used in a naive Bayes classifier (R e1071). Using fastp trimming at Q25 and MiXCR clonotype assembly, TCRdb reanalyzed the public sequencing data and kept in-frame beta chains. Every entry covers one CDR3 protein and lists the most common genes and DNA from its rows. In this record, the V and J calls reflect TCRdb's handling and not the investigators' own analysis. This sample comprises hundreds of thousands of distinct CDR3 sequences, less than 20% of them detected only once. The ten largest clones represent 14% of the sample.

The source is a woman between 18 and 30 years old with Graves' hyperthyroidism. The V gene is TRBV13 and the J gene is TRBJ2-1; TRBD1 is a weak D gene call, 6 bases matching. Sample: blood. The nucleotides are TGTGCCAGCAACCTGGGACCCTCCGGGACACTTTCGTTCTTC. It translates as CASNLGPSGTLSFF.